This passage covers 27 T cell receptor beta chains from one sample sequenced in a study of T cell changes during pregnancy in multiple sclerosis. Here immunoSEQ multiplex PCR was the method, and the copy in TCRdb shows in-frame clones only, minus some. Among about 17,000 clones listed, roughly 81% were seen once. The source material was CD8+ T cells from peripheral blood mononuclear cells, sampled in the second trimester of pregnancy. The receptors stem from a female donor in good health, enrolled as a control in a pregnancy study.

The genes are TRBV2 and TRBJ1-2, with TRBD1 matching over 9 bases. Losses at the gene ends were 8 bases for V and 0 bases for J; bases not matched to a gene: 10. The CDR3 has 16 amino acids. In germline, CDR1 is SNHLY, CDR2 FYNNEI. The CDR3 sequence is CASRPLRQGANYGYTF. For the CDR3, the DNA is TGTGCCAGCCGCCCTCTGAGACAGGGGGCTAACTATGGCTACACCTTC.

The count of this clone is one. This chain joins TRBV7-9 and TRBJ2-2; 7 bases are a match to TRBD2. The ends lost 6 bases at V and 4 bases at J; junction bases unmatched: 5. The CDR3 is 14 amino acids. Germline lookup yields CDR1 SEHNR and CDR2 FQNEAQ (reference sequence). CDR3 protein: CASRPSGSTGELFF. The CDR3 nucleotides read TGTGCCAGCAGGCCTAGCGGTTCCACCGGGGAGCTGTTTTTT.

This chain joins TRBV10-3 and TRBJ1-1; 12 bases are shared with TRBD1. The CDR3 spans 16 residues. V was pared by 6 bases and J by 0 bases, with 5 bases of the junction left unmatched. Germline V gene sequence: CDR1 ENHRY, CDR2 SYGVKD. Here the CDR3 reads CAISPGTGGMNTEAFF. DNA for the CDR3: TGTGCCATCAGCCCCGGGACAGGGGGCATGAACACTGAAGCTTTCTTT.

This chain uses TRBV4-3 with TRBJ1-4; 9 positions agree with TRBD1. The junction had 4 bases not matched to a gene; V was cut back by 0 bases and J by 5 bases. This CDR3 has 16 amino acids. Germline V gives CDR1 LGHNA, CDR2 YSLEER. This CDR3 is CASSQDPGTGNEKLFF. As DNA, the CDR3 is TGCGCCAGCAGCCAAGACCCCGGGACAGGGAATGAAAAACTGTTTTTT.

The DNA of the CDR3 is TGTGCCAGCAGCCCGTCTAAGACTAGCGGGGAGGTAGGAGAGACCCAGTACTTC. It codes for CASSPSKTSGEVGETQYF. The V and J genes are TRBV13 and TRBJ2-5; 11 positions agree with TRBD2. This CDR3 spans 18 amino acids. The J segment lost 4 bases and the V segment lost 5 bases, leaving 15 bases of the junction unmatched. Germline CDR1 is PRHDT and CDR2 is FYEKMQ (reference sequence).

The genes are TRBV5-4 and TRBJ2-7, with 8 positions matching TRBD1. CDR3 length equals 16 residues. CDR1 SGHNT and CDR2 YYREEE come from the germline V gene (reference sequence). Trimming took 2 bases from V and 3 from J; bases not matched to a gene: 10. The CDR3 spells CASSFEAGQGFYEQYF. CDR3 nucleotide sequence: TGTGCCAGCAGCTTCGAGGCCGGACAGGGATTCTACGAGCAGTACTTC.

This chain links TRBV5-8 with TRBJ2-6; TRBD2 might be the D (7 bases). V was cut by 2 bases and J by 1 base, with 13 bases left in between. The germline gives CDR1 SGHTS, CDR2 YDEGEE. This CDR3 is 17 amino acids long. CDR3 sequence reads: CASSFWGGTSGANVLTF. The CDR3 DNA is TGTGCCAGCAGCTTTTGGGGGGGCACGTCTGGGGCCAACGTCCTGACTTTC.

CDR3 region: CASSLGAGLAKNIQYF. The DNA of the CDR3 is TGTGCCAGCAGCTTAGGGGCAGGTTTAGCCAAAAACATTCAGTACTTC. The chain has TRBV7-2 and TRBJ2-4; D is uncertain. The CDR3 has 16 residues. The V end was cut by 1 base, the J end by 0 bases, with 10 bases between. CDR1 is SGHTA and CDR2 is FQGNSA in the germline V gene.

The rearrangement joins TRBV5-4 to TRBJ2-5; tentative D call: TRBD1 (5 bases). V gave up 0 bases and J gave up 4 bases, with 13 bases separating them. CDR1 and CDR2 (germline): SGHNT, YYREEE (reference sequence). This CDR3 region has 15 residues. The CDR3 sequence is CASSLVSGLLETQYF. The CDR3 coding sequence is TGTGCCAGCAGCTTGGTATCAGGGTTGCTAGAGACCCAGTACTTC. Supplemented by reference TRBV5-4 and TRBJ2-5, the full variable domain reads ETGVTQSPTHLIKTRGQQVTLRCSSQSGHNTVSWYQQALGQGPQFIFQYYREEENGRGNFPPRFSGLQFPNYSSELNVNALELDDSALYLCASSLVSGLLETQYFGPGTRLLVL.

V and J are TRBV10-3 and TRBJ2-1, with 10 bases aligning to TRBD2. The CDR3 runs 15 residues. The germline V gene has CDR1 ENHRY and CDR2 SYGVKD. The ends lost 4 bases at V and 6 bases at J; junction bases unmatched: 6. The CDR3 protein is CAISGSSGGPNEQFF. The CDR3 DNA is TGTGCCATCAGTGGTAGTAGCGGGGGGCCCAATGAGCAGTTCTTC.

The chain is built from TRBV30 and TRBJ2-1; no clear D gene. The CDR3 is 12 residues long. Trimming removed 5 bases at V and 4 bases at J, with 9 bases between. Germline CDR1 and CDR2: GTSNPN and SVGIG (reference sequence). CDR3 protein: CAWDSAYNEQFF. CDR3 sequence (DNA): TGTGCCTGGGACTCCGCGTACAATGAGCAGTTCTTC.

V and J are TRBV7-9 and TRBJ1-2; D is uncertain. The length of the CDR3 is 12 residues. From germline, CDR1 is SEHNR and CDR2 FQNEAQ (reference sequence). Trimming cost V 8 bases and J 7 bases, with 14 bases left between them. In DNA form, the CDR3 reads TGTGCCAGCGGGCCGGGAGCGGGTGGCTACACCTTC. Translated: CASGPGAGGYTF. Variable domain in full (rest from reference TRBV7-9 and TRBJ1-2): DTGVSQNPRHKITKRGQNVTFRCDPISEHNRLYWYRQTLGQGPEFLTYFQNEAQLEKSRLLSDRFSAERPKGSFSTLEIQRTEQGDSAMYLCASGPGAGGYTFGSGTRLTVV.

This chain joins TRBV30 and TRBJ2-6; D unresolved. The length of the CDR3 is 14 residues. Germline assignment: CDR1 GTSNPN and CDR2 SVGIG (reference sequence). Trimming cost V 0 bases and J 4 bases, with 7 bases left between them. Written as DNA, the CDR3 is TGTGCCTGGAGTGTTGGCTCCGGGGCCAACGTCCTGACTTTC. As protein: CAWSVGSGANVLTF.

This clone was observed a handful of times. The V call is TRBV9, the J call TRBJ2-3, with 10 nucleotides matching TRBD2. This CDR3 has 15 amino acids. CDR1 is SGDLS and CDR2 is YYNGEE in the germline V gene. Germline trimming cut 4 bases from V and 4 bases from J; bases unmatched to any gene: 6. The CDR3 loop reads CASSLSGGLPDTQYF. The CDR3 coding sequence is TGTGCCAGCAGCCTTAGCGGGGGGCTGCCAGATACGCAGTATTTT.

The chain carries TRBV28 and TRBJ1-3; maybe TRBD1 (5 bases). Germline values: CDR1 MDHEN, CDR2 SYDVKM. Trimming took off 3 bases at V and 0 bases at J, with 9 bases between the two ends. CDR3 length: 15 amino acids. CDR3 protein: CASSFHGASGNTIYF. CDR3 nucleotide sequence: TGTGCCAGCAGTTTTCATGGGGCCTCTGGAAACACCATATATTTT.

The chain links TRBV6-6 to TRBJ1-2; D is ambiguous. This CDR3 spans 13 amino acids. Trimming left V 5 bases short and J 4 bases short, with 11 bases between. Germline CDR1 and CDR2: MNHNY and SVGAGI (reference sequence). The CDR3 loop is CASSIDILYGYTF. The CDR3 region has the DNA TGTGCCAGCAGTATAGACATACTCTATGGCTACACCTTC.

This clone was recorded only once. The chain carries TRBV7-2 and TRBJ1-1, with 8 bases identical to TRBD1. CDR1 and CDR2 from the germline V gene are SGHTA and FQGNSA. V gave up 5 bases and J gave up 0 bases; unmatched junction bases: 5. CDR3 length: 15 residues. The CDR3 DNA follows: TGTGCCAGCAGCCCTAGGACAGGGTTGAACACTGAAGCTTTCTTT. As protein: CASSPRTGLNTEAFF.

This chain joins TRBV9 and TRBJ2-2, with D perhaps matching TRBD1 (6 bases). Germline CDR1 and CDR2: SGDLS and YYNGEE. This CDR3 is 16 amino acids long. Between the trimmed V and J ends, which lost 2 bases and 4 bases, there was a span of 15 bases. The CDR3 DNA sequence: TGTGCCAGCAGCGTCCGGGACATCCCCGTCACCGGGGAGCTGTTTTTT. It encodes CASSVRDIPVTGELFF.

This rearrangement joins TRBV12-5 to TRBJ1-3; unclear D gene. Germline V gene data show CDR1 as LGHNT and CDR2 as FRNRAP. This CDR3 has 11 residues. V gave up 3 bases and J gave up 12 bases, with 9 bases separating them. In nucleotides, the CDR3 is TGTGCTAGTGGTTTTCAGGAGGGCATATATTTT. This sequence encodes CASGFQEGIYF. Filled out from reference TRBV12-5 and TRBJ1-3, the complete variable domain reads DARVTQTPRHKVTEMGQEVTMRCQPILGHNTVFWYRQTMMQGLELLAYFRNRAPLDDSGMPKDRFSAEMPDATLATLKIQPSEPRDSAVYFCASGFQEGIYFGEGSWLTVV.

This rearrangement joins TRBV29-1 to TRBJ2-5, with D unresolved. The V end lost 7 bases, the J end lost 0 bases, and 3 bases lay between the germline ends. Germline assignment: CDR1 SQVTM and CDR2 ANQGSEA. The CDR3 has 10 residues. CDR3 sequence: CSAYQETQYF. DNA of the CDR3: TGCAGCGCGTACCAAGAGACCCAGTACTTC.

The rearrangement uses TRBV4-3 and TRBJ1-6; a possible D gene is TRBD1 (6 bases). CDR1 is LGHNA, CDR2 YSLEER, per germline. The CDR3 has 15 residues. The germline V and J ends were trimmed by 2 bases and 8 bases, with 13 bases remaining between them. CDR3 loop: CASSQTQGIYSPLHF. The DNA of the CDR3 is TGCGCCAGCAGCCAAACGCAGGGGATCTATTCACCCCTCCACTTT.

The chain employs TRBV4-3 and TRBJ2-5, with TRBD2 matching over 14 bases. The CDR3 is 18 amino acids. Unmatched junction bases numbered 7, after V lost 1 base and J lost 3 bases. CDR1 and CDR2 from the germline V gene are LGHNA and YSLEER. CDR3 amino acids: CASSQGLAGGPGKETQYF. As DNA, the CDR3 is TGCGCCAGCAGCCAAGGACTAGCGGGGGGGCCCGGGAAAGAGACCCAGTACTTC.

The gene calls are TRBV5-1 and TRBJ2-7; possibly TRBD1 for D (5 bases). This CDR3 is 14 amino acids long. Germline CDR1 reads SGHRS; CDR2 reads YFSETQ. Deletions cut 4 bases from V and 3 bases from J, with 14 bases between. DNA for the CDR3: TGCGCCAGCAGCCCCCCGACAGCCAACTACGAGCAGTACTTC. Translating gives CASSPPTANYEQYF.

CDR3 bases: TGTGCCAGCAGCCTAGCGGGGGGCACCGGGGAGCTGTTTTTT. Translated: CASSLAGGTGELFF. The rearrangement uses TRBV7-3 and TRBJ2-2, with 11 bases matching TRBD2. This CDR3 has 14 residues. Germline V gene sequence: CDR1 SGHTA, CDR2 FQGTGA. Trimming cost V 5 bases and J 4 bases; bases outside gene matches: 0.

The CDR3 sequence is CASSEGGPTSEQFF. For the CDR3, the DNA is TGTGCCAGCAGTGAGGGGGGACCCACCTCAGAGCAGTTCTTC. V and J are TRBV6-4 and TRBJ2-1; a possible D gene is TRBD2 (6 bases). V was clipped by 3 bases and J by 10 bases, with 16 bases between them. The V gene's germline CDR1 is MRHNA and CDR2 SNTAGT. The CDR3 length is 14 residues.

The DNA of the CDR3 is TGCGCCAGCAGCCAGACAGGGTACAATCAGCCCCAGCATTTT. Residues: CASSQTGYNQPQHF. The rearrangement uses TRBV4-3 and TRBJ1-5; 7 bases are shared with TRBD1. CDR1 LGHNA and CDR2 YSLEER come from the germline V gene. V gave up 3 bases and J gave up 3 bases; unmatched junction bases: 2. CDR3 length: 14 residues.

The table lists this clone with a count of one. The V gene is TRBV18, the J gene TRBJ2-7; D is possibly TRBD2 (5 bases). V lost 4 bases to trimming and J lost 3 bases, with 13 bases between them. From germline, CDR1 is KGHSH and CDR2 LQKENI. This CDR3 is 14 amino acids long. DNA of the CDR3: TGTGCCAGCTCACTCGAGGGCGAGGACTACGAGCAGTACTTC. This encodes CASSLEGEDYEQYF. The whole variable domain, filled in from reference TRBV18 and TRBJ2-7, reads NAGVMQNPRHLVRRRGQEARLRCSPMKGHSHVYWYRQLPEEGLKFMVYLQKENIIDESGMPKERFSAEFPKEGPSILRIQQVVRGDSAAYFCASSLEGEDYEQYFGPGTRLTVT.